This paragraph covers one T cell receptor (beta chain) sequence. No antigen is known for it. The sample comes from a study of Ad26.COV2.S vaccination and SARS-CoV-2 variants. The junction had 2 bases not matched to a gene; V was cut back by 5 bases and J by 2 bases. Germline CDR1 MNHEY, CDR2 SVGAGI. The CDR3 loop spans 13 amino acids. Profiling relied on immunoSEQ multiplex PCR, and the TCRdb table lists in-frame clones only, not all of them. The sample holds 350,000 to 400,000 clones, around 85% seen once. As for treatment: 19 received Ad26.COV2.S at low or high dose, single or two shots; about 5 received placebo; per-sample allocation not given. The study sampled participants on day 63 after the first vaccine or placebo injection. Regarding the study as a whole: Substantial breadth was reportedly displayed by spike-specific CD8+ and CD4+ T cell responses after vaccination.

This material consisted of peripheral blood, taken in a trial of Ad26.COV2.S vaccine versus placebo. The chain couples TRBV6-5 to TRBJ2-7; 8 bases align to TRBD2. This clonotype was sampled from a person aged 18-65 years who received the Ad26.COV2.S COVID-19 vaccine or a placebo. Here the CDR3 reads CASSRSGTYEQYF. The CDR3 DNA reads as TGTGCCAGCAGTCGTAGCGGGACCTACGAGCAGTACTTC.